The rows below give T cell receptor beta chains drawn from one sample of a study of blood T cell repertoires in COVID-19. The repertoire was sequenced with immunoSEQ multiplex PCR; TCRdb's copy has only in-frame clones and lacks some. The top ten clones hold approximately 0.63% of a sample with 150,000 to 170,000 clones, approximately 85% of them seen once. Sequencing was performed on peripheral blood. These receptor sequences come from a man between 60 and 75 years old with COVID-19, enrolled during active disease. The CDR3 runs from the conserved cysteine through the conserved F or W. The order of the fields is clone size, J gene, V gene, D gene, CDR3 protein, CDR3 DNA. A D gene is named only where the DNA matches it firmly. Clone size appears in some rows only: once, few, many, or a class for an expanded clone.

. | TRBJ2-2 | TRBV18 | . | CASSPRDSTGELFF | TGTGCCAGCTCACCACGGGACTCCACCGGGGAGCTGTTTTTT
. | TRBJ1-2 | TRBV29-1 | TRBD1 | CSVRGPRTGNGYTF | TGCAGCGTGAGGGGGCCGAGGACAGGGAATGGCTACACCTTC
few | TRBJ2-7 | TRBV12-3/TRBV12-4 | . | CASSLLQGGEQYF | TGTGCCAGCAGTTTACTACAGGGTGGCGAGCAGTACTTC
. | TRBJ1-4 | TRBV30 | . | CARHRFGGVSEKLFF | TGTGCCCGGCACCGATTTGGGGGGGTAAGTGAAAAACTGTTTTTT
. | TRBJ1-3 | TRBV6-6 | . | CASRVGPSGNTIYF | TGTGCCAGCAGGGTCGGTCCCTCTGGAAACACCATATATTTT
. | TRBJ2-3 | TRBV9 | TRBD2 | CASSARTSGRLTDTQYF | TGTGCCAGCAGCGCCCGAACTAGCGGGAGACTCACAGATACGCAGTATTTT
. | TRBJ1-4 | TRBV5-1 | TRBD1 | CASSRGQGAATNEKLFF | TGCGCCAGCAGCCGGGGACAGGGCGCCGCAACTAATGAAAAACTGTTTTTT
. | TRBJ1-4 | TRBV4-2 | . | CASSQDGGATNEKLFF | TGTGCCAGCAGCCAAGATGGGGGGGCAACTAATGAAAAACTGTTTTTT
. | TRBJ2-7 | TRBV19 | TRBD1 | CASISDRVPYEQYF | TGTGCCAGTATTTCGGACAGGGTACCCTACGAGCAGTACTTC
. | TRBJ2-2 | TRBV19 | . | CASSIPGVATGELFF | TGTGCCAGTAGTATTCCGGGAGTGGCCACCGGGGAGCTGTTTTTT
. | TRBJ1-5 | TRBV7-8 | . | CASSLRPNQPQHF | TGTGCCAGCAGCTTGCGCCCCAATCAGCCCCAGCATTTT
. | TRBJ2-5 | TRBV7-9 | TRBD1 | CASSPRQGRQETQYF | TGTGCCAGCAGCCCCCGACAGGGGCGACAAGAGACCCAGTACTTC
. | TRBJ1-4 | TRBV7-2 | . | CASSLAGVEKLFF | TGTGCCAGCAGCTTAGCAGGGGTCGAAAAACTGTTTTTT
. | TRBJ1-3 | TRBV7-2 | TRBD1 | CASSLTGVPGNTIYF | TGTGCCAGCAGCTTGACAGGGGTTCCTGGAAACACCATATATTTT
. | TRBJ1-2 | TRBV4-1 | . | CASSQAPRSLYGYTF | TGCGCCAGCAGCCAAGCCCCCCGGTCGCTCTATGGCTACACCTTC
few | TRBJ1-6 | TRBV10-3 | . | CAISERGSSYNSPLHF | TGTGCCATCAGTGAAAGGGGGAGCTCCTATAATTCACCCCTCCACTTT
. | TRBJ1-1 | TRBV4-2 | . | CASSQEEVNTEAFF | TGTGCCAGCAGCCAAGAGGAGGTCAACACTGAAGCTTTCTTT
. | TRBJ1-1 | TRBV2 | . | CASSEAGGYSNTEAFF | TGTGCCAGCAGTGAAGCGGGAGGTTATTCGAACACTGAAGCTTTCTTT
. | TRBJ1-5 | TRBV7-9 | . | CASSPGAGGNQPQHF | TGTGCCAGCAGTCCAGGGGCAGGTGGCAATCAGCCCCAGCATTTT
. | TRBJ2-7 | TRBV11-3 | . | CASSRDGQQNYEQYF | TGTGCCAGCAGCCGCGACGGACAACAGAACTACGAGCAGTACTTC
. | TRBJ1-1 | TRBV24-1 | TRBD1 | CATSDREVTGSGTEAFF | TGTGCCACCAGTGATCGTGAGGTGACAGGGTCGGGCACTGAAGCTTTCTTT
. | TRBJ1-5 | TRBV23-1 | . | CASSQSPSDIRNQPQHF | TGCGCCAGCAGTCAATCCCCCTCGGACATTCGCAATCAGCCCCAGCATTTT
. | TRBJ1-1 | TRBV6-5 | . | CASSYSIQGGNTEAFF | TGTGCCAGCAGTTACTCTATCCAGGGCGGGAACACTGAAGCTTTCTTT
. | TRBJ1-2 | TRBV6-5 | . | CASLTGTYGYTF | TGTGCCAGTCTAACAGGGACCTATGGCTACACCTTC
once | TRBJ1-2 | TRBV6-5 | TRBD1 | CASSYGTAKYGYTF | TGTGCCAGCAGTTACGGGACAGCAAAATATGGCTACACCTTC